One sample yielded the 10 T cell receptor beta chains listed below, sequenced in a study of response to subunit inactivated influenza vaccine. A single record per CDR3 protein comes from TCRdb applying MiXCR to the RT-PCR reads. The repertoire includes about 830,000 distinct CDR3 sequences, about 18% of them detected once, and approximately 10% sits in the top ten. The sequences come from PBMCs from blood, collected about 5 days after vaccination. The receptors originated from a man aged 50-60 years who received an inactivated influenza vaccine.

The J gene is TRBJ2-5, the V gene TRBV5-1; 13 nucleotides match TRBD2. The V gene end was trimmed by 2 bases and the J gene end by 5 bases; junction bases not matched to a gene: 9. The CDR3 has 17 residues. CDR1 and CDR2 (germline): SGHRS, YFSETQ. The CDR3 DNA reads TGCGCCAGCAGCTTCGGGACTAGCGGGGTCGGAAGGGAGACCCAGTACTTC. It encodes CASSFGTSGVGRETQYF.

Only a few counts were recorded for this clonotype. The DNA for the CDR3 is TGTGCCAGCAGCTCATTTATGTGGGCTAGCGGAGACAATGAGCAGTTCTTC. Translation: CASSSFMWASGDNEQFF. V and J are TRBV11-2 and TRBJ2-1; 7 bases agree with TRBD2. The CDR3 spans 17 residues. Germline CDR1 reads SGHAT; CDR2 reads FQNNGV. The V gene end was trimmed by 4 bases and the J gene end by 5 bases; junction bases not matched to a gene: 14.

This clonotype has just a few counts. V is TRBV5-1 and J is TRBJ2-7; D is undetermined. This CDR3 region has 13 residues. The V gene lost 3 bases and the J gene lost 3 bases, with 10 bases spanning the gap. Per the germline V gene, CDR1 is SGHRS and CDR2 is YFSETQ. The CDR3 bases are TGCGCCAGCAGCTGGGATGGGGACTACGAGCAGTACTTC. This sequence encodes CASSWDGDYEQYF.

This clonotype was observed a handful of times. V usage is TRBV6-6 and J usage is TRBJ1-2, with 7 bases lining up with TRBD1. Germline trimming cut 10 bases from V and 2 bases from J; bases unmatched to any gene: 7. The length of the CDR3 is 13 residues. Per germline, CDR1 MNHNY and CDR2 SVGAGI (reference sequence). The CDR3 DNA follows: TGTGCCATCACACTGGACAGGAACTATGGCTACACCTTC. It specifies CAITLDRNYGYTF.

This clonotype has only a few counts. The chain joins TRBV20-1 to TRBJ2-4; weak D call: TRBD2 (6 bases). With 4 bases removed from V and 3 bases from J, the gap between germline ends came to 13 bases. This CDR3 comprises 14 residues. Germline CDR1 and CDR2: DFQATT and SNEGSKA (reference sequence). The CDR3 sequence is CSATWGDGKNIQYF. The CDR3 region has the DNA TGCAGTGCTACCTGGGGGGACGGCAAAAACATTCAGTACTTC.

This clonotype has a handful of counts. The rearrangement links TRBV20-1 to TRBJ2-7; 7 bases fit TRBD2. Germline V CDR1 and CDR2: DFQATT, SNEGSKA (reference sequence). The CDR3 sequence is 15 residues long. V shed 1 base, J shed 2 bases, and the junction held 8 bases outside the gene matches. Written as DNA, the CDR3 is TGCAGTGCTAGAGTCCTAGCGGAACCGACCTACGAGCAGTACTTC. Its protein product is CSARVLAEPTYEQYF.

Concerning this clonotype: Just one base apart from a much larger clone, this may be a read error. V is TRBV14 and J is TRBJ2-1, with D possibly being TRBD2 (6 bases). The V gene lost 10 bases and the J gene lost 4 bases, with 20 bases spanning the gap. The CDR3 loop spans 15 amino acids. Germline V gene sequence: CDR1 SGHDN, CDR2 FVKESK. The CDR3 bases are TGTGCCAACAGTTGGATAGCGGACGCTTACAATGAGCAGTTCTTC. It encodes CANSWIADAYNEQFF.

This clonotype was counted only a few times. The chain uses TRBV6-5 and TRBJ2-3; no reliable D call. The V end lost 2 bases, the J end lost 6 bases, and 9 bases lay between the germline ends. The CDR3 extends over 13 amino acids. Germline assignment: CDR1 MNHEY and CDR2 SVGAGI. The CDR3 DNA is TGTGCCAGCAGTTACGTCGCGGAGGATACGCAGTATTTT. Translated, it gives CASSYVAEDTQYF.

The CDR3 DNA reads as TGCGCCAGCAGCAGAGGACAGACCTCCTACAATGAGCAGTTCTTC. It specifies CASSRGQTSYNEQFF. The rearrangement joins TRBV5-1 to TRBJ2-1; D is perhaps TRBD1 (6 bases). Trimming removed 4 bases at V and 0 bases at J, with 11 bases between. The CDR3 sequence is 15 residues long. In germline, CDR1 is SGHRS, CDR2 YFSETQ.

This clonotype was recorded at least ten times. The chain couples TRBV20-1 to TRBJ2-3; perhaps TRBD1 as D (5 bases). The CDR3 is 13 residues long. The V end was cut by 3 bases, the J end by 3 bases, with 10 bases between. Germline V CDR1 and CDR2: DFQATT, SNEGSKA (reference sequence). The CDR3 loop is CSASRVGTDTQYF. CDR3 sequence (DNA): TGCAGTGCTAGCAGGGTAGGGACAGATACGCAGTATTTT.